This TCR beta chain was sequenced during a study of OX40 agonist ivuxolimab in advanced cancers. General study points: Both CD4+ and CD8+ T cell populations in blood had undergone clonal expansion by week 6 at 0.1 to 3.0 mg/kg.

V lost 3 bases to trimming and J lost 2 bases; unmatched junction nucleotides: 2. This CDR3 region has 14 residues. Looked up from germline, CDR1 is SGHRS and CDR2 is YFSETQ. Clones were sequenced by immunoSEQ multiplex PCR, and TCRdb holds only the in-frame ones, with some missing. Among approximately 18,000 clones, 70% to 75% were seen once, and the ten largest hold roughly a third. Comments on this clone: Its antigen is not identified.

Autoimmune disease history or systemic immunosuppression was exclusionary. Blood got drawn at baseline, again on cycle 4 day 1, and then on cycle 7 day 1. This receptor was identified in an adult with an advanced solid tumor such as melanoma, head and neck, liver or kidney cancer. The specimen was CD4+ or CD8+ T cells sorted from blood, collected in a trial of the OX40 agonist ivuxolimab. The J gene is TRBJ2-1, the V gene TRBV5-1, with 7 bases identical to TRBD1. CDR3 bases: TGCGCCAGCAGCTGGACAGGACCCTACAATGAGCAGTTCTTC. This sequence encodes CASSWTGPYNEQFF.